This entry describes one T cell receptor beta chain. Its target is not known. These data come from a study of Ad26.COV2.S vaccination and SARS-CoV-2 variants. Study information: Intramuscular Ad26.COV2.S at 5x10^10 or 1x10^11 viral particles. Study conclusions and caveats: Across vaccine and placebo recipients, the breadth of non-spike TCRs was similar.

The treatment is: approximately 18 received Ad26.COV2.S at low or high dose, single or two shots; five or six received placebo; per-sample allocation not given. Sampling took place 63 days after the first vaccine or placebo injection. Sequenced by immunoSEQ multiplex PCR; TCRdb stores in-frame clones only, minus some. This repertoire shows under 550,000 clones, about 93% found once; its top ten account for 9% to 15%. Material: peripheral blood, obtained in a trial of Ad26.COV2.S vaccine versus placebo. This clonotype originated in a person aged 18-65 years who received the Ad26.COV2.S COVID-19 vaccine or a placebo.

The CDR3: CASSYGTGSEQYF. CDR3 coding DNA: TGCGCCAGCAGCTACGGGACAGGGAGCGAGCAGTACTTC. The chain uses TRBV4-1 and TRBJ2-7; TRBD1 matches at 9 bases. Germline V gene data show CDR1 as MGHRA and CDR2 as YSYEKL. With V trimmed by 5 bases and J by 6 bases, 5 bases remained unmatched. The CDR3 is 13 residues long.